Presented here are 23 T cell receptor beta chains from one specimen sequenced in a study of blood T cell repertoires in COVID-19. TCRdb's table, derived via immunoSEQ multiplex PCR, lists solely in-frame clones and lacks some. The sample contains about 50,000 clones, 79% of which appear only once. Sequencing used peripheral blood. These receptor sequences come from a man aged 70 or older with acute or convalescent COVID-19.

V usage is TRBV27 and J usage is TRBJ2-3; 7 bases align to TRBD1. The CDR3 is 16 amino acids. The V and J ends lost 3 bases and 2 bases, in that order; junction bases with no gene match: 8. CDR1 is MNHEY, CDR2 SMNVEV, per germline (reference sequence). The CDR3 sequence is CASSLKGQRFTDTQYF. In DNA form, the CDR3 reads TGTGCCAGCAGTTTGAAGGGACAGAGGTTCACAGATACGCAGTATTTT.

The chain carries TRBV11-2 and TRBJ1-1, with D unclear. This CDR3 comprises 14 residues. The germline V gene has CDR1 SGHAT and CDR2 FQNNGV. The V end lost 4 bases, the J end lost 4 bases, and 13 bases lay between the germline ends. CDR3 region: CASSWGTAGTEAFF. CDR3 DNA sequence: TGTGCCAGCAGCTGGGGAACTGCGGGCACTGAAGCTTTCTTT.

This chain links TRBV5-1 with TRBJ2-1, with 12 bases identical to TRBD2. The V gene's germline CDR1 is SGHRS and CDR2 YFSETQ. V dropped 4 bases and J dropped 3; count of bases not matched to a gene: 11. CDR3 length: 18 residues. The CDR3: CASSPGLAGRINYNEQFF. The CDR3 DNA is TGCGCCAGCAGCCCGGGACTAGCGGGTCGTATCAACTACAATGAGCAGTTCTTC.

CDR3: CASGLEGGTYEQYF. The CDR3 DNA is TGTGCCAGCGGATTGGAGGGTGGGACCTACGAGCAGTACTTC. The chain has TRBV2 and TRBJ2-7; D is perhaps TRBD2 (6 bases). Germline V gives CDR1 SNHLY, CDR2 FYNNEI. The CDR3 runs to 14 residues. Trimming took off 8 bases at V and 2 bases at J, with 16 bases between the two ends.

This clone is a singleton in its sample. V is TRBV5-1 and J is TRBJ2-3, with 8 bases identical to TRBD1. In germline, CDR1 is SGHRS, CDR2 YFSETQ. This CDR3 is built from 15 residues. Germline trimming cut 7 bases from V and 4 bases from J; bases unmatched to any gene: 11. The CDR3 sequence: CASGTTGAFADTQYF. DNA of the CDR3: TGCGCCAGCGGGACGACAGGGGCCTTTGCAGATACGCAGTATTTT. Looking up the rest from reference TRBV5-1 and TRBJ2-3 gives the full variable domain: KAGVTQTPRYLIKTRGQQVTLSCSPISGHRSVSWYQQTPGQGLQFLFEYFSETQRNKGNFPGRFSGRQFSNSRSEMNVSTLELGDSALYLCASGTTGAFADTQYFGPGTRLTVL.

This clone was observed a handful of times. This chain uses TRBV30 with TRBJ1-3, with D unclear. Trimming pared 7 bases from V and 1 base from J, leaving 11 bases between. The CDR3 covers 13 residues. Looked up from germline, CDR1 is GTSNPN and CDR2 is SVGIG (reference sequence). CDR3: CAYSLSSGNTIYF. The CDR3 bases are TGTGCCTACTCACTTAGTTCTGGAAACACCATATATTTT. Together with reference TRBV30 and TRBJ1-3, the CDR3 gives the full variable domain: SQTIHQWPATLVQPVGSPLSLECTVEGTSNPNLYWYRQAAGRGLQLLFYSVGIGQISSEVPQNLSASRPQDRQFILSSKKLLLSDSGFYLCAYSLSSGNTIYFGEGSWLTVV.

The chain has TRBV7-6 and TRBJ1-5; 10 nucleotides agree with TRBD1. Per the germline V gene, CDR1 is SGHVS and CDR2 is FNYEAQ. The CDR3 loop spans 15 amino acids. The trim removed 5 bases at V and 2 bases at J, leaving 3 bases unmatched. CDR3 in amino acids: CASSPGTGGNQPQHF. CDR3 DNA: TGTGCCAGCAGCCCCGGGACAGGGGGCAATCAGCCCCAGCATTTT.

The rearrangement joins TRBV10-3 to TRBJ2-7; tentative D call: TRBD1 (6 bases). Germline values: CDR1 ENHRY, CDR2 SYGVKD. CDR3 length: 13 amino acids. Trimming pared 7 bases from V and 7 bases from J, leaving 17 bases between. In DNA form, the CDR3 reads TGTGCCATCACAGGGGCCACGGTAGGAGAGCAGTACTTC. It codes for CAITGATVGEQYF.

This clone was seen a single time. The chain recombines TRBV27 with TRBJ1-2; a weak D match, TRBD1 (6 bases). The germline V gene encodes CDR1 MNHEY and CDR2 SMNVEV (reference sequence). V was pared by 5 bases and J by 7 bases, with 17 bases between. The CDR3 is 14 residues long. In DNA, the CDR3 is TGTGCCAGCAGTCCGGGCCAAGGGGGTAGTGGCTACACCTTC. Its protein product is CASSPGQGGSGYTF.

The chain has TRBV10-3 and TRBJ1-1, with a tentative D call TRBD1 (6 bases). The V gene's germline CDR1 is ENHRY and CDR2 SYGVKD. The CDR3 spans 15 residues. The V end was cut by 4 bases, the J end by 1 base, with 13 bases between. The chain's CDR3 is CAISADRLTNTEAFF. In DNA form, the CDR3 reads TGTGCCATCAGTGCGGACAGACTTACGAACACTGAAGCTTTCTTT.

The chain has TRBV10-3 and TRBJ2-1; 9 bases match TRBD1. The CDR3 runs 15 residues. V shed 6 bases, J shed 8 bases, and the junction held 11 bases outside the gene matches. The V gene's germline CDR1 is ENHRY and CDR2 SYGVKD. CDR3 sequence (DNA): TGTGCCATCAGGGCAGGGACAGGGCTCGGGGATGAGCAGTTCTTC. It specifies CAIRAGTGLGDEQFF.

V is TRBV18 and J is TRBJ1-1, with 10 bases aligning to TRBD1. V dropped 6 bases and J dropped 1; count of bases not matched to a gene: 5. CDR1 KGHSH and CDR2 LQKENI come from the germline V gene. The CDR3 spans 15 residues. Here the CDR3 reads CASSQTGGGNTEAFF. In nucleotides, the CDR3 is TGTGCCAGCTCGCAGACAGGGGGCGGGAACACTGAAGCTTTCTTT.

This chain links TRBV15 with TRBJ1-6; 9 bases line up with TRBD1. After removal of 2 bases from V and 7 bases from J, the junction contained 3 bases not matched to a gene. The CDR3 runs to 15 residues. Germline CDR1 LNHNV, CDR2 YYDKDF (reference sequence). CDR3 loop: CATSRTGTGNSPLHF. In DNA, the CDR3 is TGTGCCACCAGCAGAACGGGGACAGGGAATTCACCCCTCCACTTT.

The chain uses TRBV11-3 and TRBJ2-7; possibly TRBD2 for D (5 bases). Looked up from germline, CDR1 is SGHNT and CDR2 is YENEEA. Trimming pared 6 bases from V and 5 bases from J, leaving 14 bases between. CDR3 length: 13 amino acids. DNA of the CDR3: TGTGCCAGCAGAGGACCCCTCGGGGACGAGCAGTACTTC. This codes for CASRGPLGDEQYF.

The chain employs TRBV7-2 and TRBJ2-1; 10 nucleotides agree with TRBD2. Trimming cost V 5 bases and J 4 bases; bases outside gene matches: 2. This CDR3 has 14 residues. CDR1 and CDR2 from the germline V gene are SGHTA and FQGNSA. Here the CDR3 DNA reads TGTGCCAGCAGCCCGACTAGCGGGTACAATGAGCAGTTCTTC. Protein: CASSPTSGYNEQFF.

The chain recombines TRBV6-5 with TRBJ1-1; D ambiguous. This CDR3 spans 13 amino acids. Germline-derived CDR1 and CDR2 are MNHEY and SVGAGI. V lost 10 bases and J lost 0, with 12 bases in between. In DNA form, the CDR3 reads TGTGCCACTAGTACAATCATGAACACTGAAGCTTTCTTT. Protein sequence: CATSTIMNTEAFF.

The rearrangement uses TRBV12-3 or TRBV12-4 and TRBJ1-3, with 7 bases matching TRBD1. CDR3 length equals 13 residues. V dropped 5 bases and J dropped 5; count of bases not matched to a gene: 3. CDR3 protein: CASSPGQRNTIYF. In nucleotides, the CDR3 is TGTGCCAGCAGTCCGGGACAGAGAAACACCATATATTTT.

This sequence joins TRBV7-2 and TRBJ1-4; unclear D gene. The V end was cut by 9 bases, the J end by 3 bases, with 17 bases between. The CDR3 extends over 15 amino acids. From germline, CDR1 is SGHTA and CDR2 FQGNSA. The CDR3 here is CASRATGLPNEKLFF. Written as DNA, the CDR3 is TGTGCCAGTAGGGCGACGGGGTTGCCTAATGAAAAACTGTTTTTT.

The chain recombines TRBV28 with TRBJ1-5; possibly TRBD1 for D (6 bases). V lost 2 bases and J lost 4, with 12 bases in between. CDR1 and CDR2 from the germline V gene are MDHEN and SYDVKM. The CDR3 extends over 15 amino acids. The DNA of the CDR3 is TGTGCCAGCAGTTTAGCAGGGGTTGGGAATCAGCCCCAGCATTTT. It encodes CASSLAGVGNQPQHF.

The chain has TRBV5-4 and TRBJ2-2; D gene ambiguous. This CDR3 is built from 15 residues. With 0 bases removed from V and 7 bases from J, the gap between germline ends came to 13 bases. Looked up from germline, CDR1 is SGHNT and CDR2 is YYREEE (reference sequence). CDR3 coding DNA: TGTGCCAGCAGCTTGGCTGAGACATCGGTCGGGGAGCTGTTTTTT. It is translated as CASSLAETSVGELFF.

This clone appeared a single time. V gene TRBV28 combines with J gene TRBJ2-1, with TRBD2 matching 9 bases. V was pared by 5 bases and J by 5 bases, with 4 bases of the junction left unmatched. This CDR3 region has 14 residues. CDR1 is MDHEN and CDR2 is SYDVKM in the germline V gene. CDR3 region: CASSSGGPNNEQFF. Here the CDR3 DNA reads TGTGCCAGCAGTAGCGGGGGGCCAAACAATGAGCAGTTCTTC.

V is TRBV6-9 and J is TRBJ2-7; maybe TRBD2 (6 bases). Per the germline V gene, CDR1 is MNHGY and CDR2 is SVAAGI. Trimming left V 5 bases short and J 0 bases short, with 17 bases between. CDR3 length: 16 residues. The CDR3 DNA reads as TGTGCCAGCAGTCTACCGGTCGGGGGAAGCTCCTACGAGCAGTACTTC. It specifies CASSLPVGGSSYEQYF.

The chain uses TRBV3-1 (or the pseudogene TRBV3-2) and TRBJ2-7; D not resolved. The CDR3 has 15 residues. V shed 4 bases and J shed 6 bases, with 19 bases lying between them. Germline lookup yields CDR1 LGHDT and CDR2 YNNKEL (reference sequence). CDR3 bases: TGTGCCAGCAGCCTAAATCCGGGTATCCTCTCCGAGCAGTACTTC. Translation gives CASSLNPGILSEQYF.